This note documents a single T cell receptor (beta chain) sequence. What it binds is not known. Data came from immunoSEQ multiplex PCR; TCRdb stores just in-frame clones and leaves some out. The sample shows around 100,000 clones, approximately 92% of them seen only once. The sample originates from a study of siplizumab effects on memory and regulatory T cells. Findings and limits, study-wide: It was not possible to assign a naive or memory phenotype to roughly 80-96% of proliferating CD4+ or CD8+ clones.

Trimming at V came to 5 bases and at J to 4 bases, leaving 3 bases not matched to a gene. CDR3 length: 13 residues. Germline V gene data show CDR1 as SGHTA and CDR2 as FQGTGA. The sample consisted of CD4+ T cells sorted from blood. The V gene is TRBV7-3, the J gene TRBJ2-5; 8 bases fit TRBD1. The clonotype was recovered from a human donor in good health. The CDR3 DNA reads TGTGCCAGCAGCCGGACAGGGATAGAGACCCAGTACTTC. Translated: CASSRTGIETQYF.